This TCR beta chain was sequenced during a study of blood T cell repertoires in COVID-19. Study background: Sites across the United States, Italy and Spain contributed samples from acute and convalescent COVID-19.

Germline trimming cut 5 bases from V and 8 bases from J; bases unmatched to any gene: 17. CDR3 length equals 16 residues. The germline CDR1 and CDR2 sequences are LNHDA and SQIVND (reference sequence). Per the original data handling: Nucleated cell counts were estimated from reference gene primer amplification. The protocol was immunoSEQ multiplex PCR, while the TCRdb copy is restricted to in-frame clones and leaves out a portion. The V and J calls and clone size were taken over from that table, and D and trimming were inferred from the DNA. Of 450,000 to 500,000 clones in the sample, 80% to 90% were seen once.

Sequenced: peripheral blood. The V call is TRBV19, the J call TRBJ1-1; 7 nucleotides line up with TRBD1. This receptor was taken from a human donor in a cohort sampled during active COVID-19. The CDR3 nucleotides are TGTGCCAGTAGTTCGTTTGGGACAGATGGTCCCAGAGAAGCTTTCTTT. This translates into CASSSFGTDGPREAFF. Full variable domain (outside the CDR3, taken from reference TRBV19 and TRBJ1-1): DGGITQSPKYLFRKEGQNVTLSCEQNLNHDAMYWYRQDPGQGLRLIYYSQIVNDFQKGDIAEGYSVSREKKESFPLTVTSAQKNPTAFYLCASSSFGTDGPREAFFGQGTRLTVV.